The 29 T cell receptor beta chains below were found in one sample sequenced in a study of cytomegalovirus exposure and HLA in healthy donors. Researchers ran the PCR with 60 Vbeta and 13 Jbeta primers. Data came from immunoSEQ multiplex PCR; TCRdb stores just in-frame clones and leaves some out. The sample yields approximately 75,000 clones, of which the top ten take up less than 6%. Source material: PBMCs. Receptors were obtained from a man aged 40-49 years in good health and CMV-seronegative.

The V and J genes are TRBV4-1 and TRBJ1-6; TRBD1 aligns across 11 bases. Germline CDR1 and CDR2: MGHRA and YSYEKL. This CDR3 contains 18 residues. J lost 4 bases, V lost 1 base, and 6 bases had no gene match. Here the CDR3 DNA reads TGCGCCAGCAGCCAAGCAACTGGACAGGGGGCTTATAATTCACCCCTCCACTTT. It codes for CASSQATGQGAYNSPLHF.

J is TRBJ2-7 and V is TRBV30; weak D call: TRBD1 (6 bases). CDR1 is GTSNPN, CDR2 SVGIG, per germline (reference sequence). The CDR3 has 11 residues. Trimming took off 0 bases at V and 10 bases at J, with 10 bases between the two ends. CDR3 sequence reads: CAWSVPTGQYF. The CDR3 DNA reads TGTGCCTGGAGTGTCCCGACAGGACAGTACTTC.

The V gene is TRBV5-6, the J gene TRBJ1-5; no clear D. The germline V gene has CDR1 SGHDT and CDR2 YYEEEE. V lost 0 bases to trimming and J lost 0 bases, with 7 bases between them. The CDR3 length is 15 residues. This CDR3 reads CASSLVRDSNQPQHF. In DNA, the CDR3 is TGTGCCAGCAGCTTGGTTCGAGATAGCAATCAGCCCCAGCATTTT.

With regard to this clone: At one boundary the junction diverges from the germline segment, which might be a read error. The chain recombines TRBV5-1 with TRBJ1-5, with TRBD1 as a possible D gene (6 bases). Germline CDR1 is SGHRS and CDR2 is YFSETQ. This CDR3 has 11 amino acids. The CDR3 here is CASSGTRSGCF. The CDR3 coding sequence is TGCGCCAGCAGCGGGACAAGGTCAGGGTGCTTT.

As to this clone: One end of the junction does not line up with germline, which may come from a read error. The chain employs TRBV7-2 and TRBJ2-2; possible D gene TRBD1, 5 bases. Germline V CDR1 and CDR2: SGHTA, FQGNSA. The CDR3 length is 15 residues. The DNA for the CDR3 is TGTGCCAGCAGCGTAGCTAAGGTGACAGCCGGGGAGCTGTTTTTT. It codes for CASSVAKVTAGELFF.

The chain is built from TRBV13 and TRBJ2-2; the D gene is possibly TRBD2 (6 bases). The CDR3 is 16 residues long. The V and J ends lost 4 bases and 0 bases respectively, with 12 bases between them. Germline V lookup: CDR1 PRHDT, CDR2 FYEKMQ (reference sequence). DNA for the CDR3: TGTGCCAGCAGCTACCGACGGGGGACGAACACCGGGGAGCTGTTTTTT. It codes for CASSYRRGTNTGELFF.

CDR3 residues: CASSWDTRAGELFF. Here the CDR3 DNA reads TGTGCCAGCAGCTGGGACACGAGGGCCGGGGAGCTGTTTTTT. The J gene is TRBJ2-2, the V gene TRBV11-3; D is perhaps TRBD1 (6 bases). Trimming removed 4 bases at V and 6 bases at J, with 12 bases between. This CDR3 region has 14 residues. Looked up from germline, CDR1 is SGHNT and CDR2 is YENEEA.

The gene calls are TRBV27 and TRBJ1-2; 7 bases map to TRBD1. CDR1 is MNHEY and CDR2 is SMNVEV in the germline V gene (reference sequence). The CDR3 length is 15 residues. After removal of 0 bases from V and 6 bases from J, the junction contained 7 bases not matched to a gene. The CDR3 DNA follows: TGTGCCAGCAGTTTATCCCGAGGGGGCGCGGATGGCTACACCTTC. Its translation: CASSLSRGGADGYTF.

In nucleotides, the CDR3 is TGTGCCAGCAGCTTAGCGCGACAGTACACAGATACGCAGTATTTT. As protein: CASSLARQYTDTQYF. The J gene is TRBJ2-3, the V gene TRBV7-9; a possible D gene is TRBD1 (5 bases). V was shortened by 0 bases and J by 2 bases, with 9 bases between the two germline ends. CDR3 length equals 15 residues. Germline CDR1 SEHNR, CDR2 FQNEAQ (reference sequence).

The CDR3 DNA follows: TGTGCCAGTAGTATAGGAGGGAGGCGTGGGAACACTGAAGCTTTCTTT. Amino acid sequence: CASSIGGRRGNTEAFF. V is TRBV19 and J is TRBJ1-1; D not resolved. The germline CDR1 and CDR2 sequences are LNHDA and SQIVND (reference sequence). The germline V and J ends were trimmed by 1 base and 1 base, with 13 bases remaining between them. The CDR3 is 16 residues long. The variable domain in full, with the rest retrieved from reference TRBV19 and TRBJ1-1, is DGGITQSPKYLFRKEGQNVTLSCEQNLNHDAMYWYRQDPGQGLRLIYYSQIVNDFQKGDIAEGYSVSREKKESFPLTVTSAQKNPTAFYLCASSIGGRRGNTEAFFGQGTRLTVV.

The V call is TRBV5-1, the J call TRBJ1-3, with 8 bases that match TRBD1. CDR1 and CDR2 from the germline V gene are SGHRS and YFSETQ. The CDR3 has 16 residues. Trimming at V came to 3 bases and at J to 2 bases, leaving 7 bases not matched to a gene. The CDR3 DNA follows: TGCGCCAGCAGCTGGAAACAACAGGGGGCTGGAAACACCATATATTTT. It specifies CASSWKQQGAGNTIYF.

This sequence joins TRBV29-1 and TRBJ2-1; TRBD1 might be the D (5 bases). CDR1 and CDR2 (germline): SQVTM, ANQGSEA. With 8 bases removed from V and 7 bases from J, the gap between germline ends came to 15 bases. The CDR3 extends over 12 amino acids. This CDR3 reads CSHRLGPNEQFF. In DNA form, the CDR3 reads TGCAGCCATCGACTGGGGCCAAATGAGCAGTTCTTC.

V gene TRBV6-4 combines with J gene TRBJ2-3, with 8 bases identical to TRBD2. V shed 4 bases and J 6 bases; nucleotides not matched to a gene: 6. Per germline, CDR1 MRHNA and CDR2 SNTAGT. The CDR3 contains 14 residues. The DNA for the CDR3 is TGTGCCAGCAGTGCGAAGCGGGAGTGGGATACGCAGTATTTT. It translates to CASSAKREWDTQYF.

The J gene is TRBJ1-6, the V gene TRBV30; D is undetermined. The germline V gene has CDR1 GTSNPN and CDR2 SVGIG (reference sequence). The CDR3 covers 13 residues. Deletions cut 4 bases from V and 8 bases from J, with 12 bases between. The CDR3 here is CAWKGASYSPLHF. CDR3 sequence (DNA): TGTGCCTGGAAGGGAGCCTCTTATTCACCCCTCCACTTT.

The CDR3, as DNA: TGTGCCAGCAGCCAAGGGACTAGCGGGGGTACCGGGGAGCTGTTTTTT. It translates to CASSQGTSGGTGELFF. The V and J genes are TRBV4-2 and TRBJ2-2; TRBD2 matches 13 bases. The germline V gene encodes CDR1 LGHNA and CDR2 YNFKEQ. Losses at the gene ends were 1 base for V and 5 bases for J; bases not matched to a gene: 1. The CDR3 covers 16 residues.

This sequence joins TRBV6-1 and TRBJ2-1, with D possibly matching TRBD2 (6 bases). The CDR3 runs 15 residues. V lost 7 bases and J 9 bases, leaving 22 bases between the germline ends. The V gene's germline CDR1 is MNHNS and CDR2 SASEGT. CDR3 sequence: CASIQLAPSAGEQFF. The CDR3 DNA reads as TGTGCCAGCATTCAACTAGCCCCGTCGGCTGGTGAGCAGTTCTTC.

This chain connects TRBV29-1 to TRBJ2-5; TRBD2 is a possible D gene (5 bases). Trimming removed 4 bases at V and 5 bases at J, with 17 bases between. The CDR3 length is 14 residues. Germline V CDR1 and CDR2: SQVTM, ANQGSEA. The CDR3 protein is CSVAGRGNRETQYF. CDR3 sequence (DNA): TGCAGCGTTGCCGGCCGGGGAAATAGGGAGACCCAGTACTTC.

The V and J genes are TRBV11-3 and TRBJ2-2, with D uncertain. CDR1 SGHNT and CDR2 YENEEA come from the germline V gene. The germline V and J ends were trimmed by 6 bases and 7 bases, with 18 bases remaining between them. The CDR3 runs to 15 residues. The CDR3 sequence: CASSSPGGMFGELFF. The CDR3, as DNA: TGTGCCAGCAGTTCGCCGGGTGGCATGTTCGGGGAGCTGTTTTTT. The variable domain in full, with the rest retrieved from reference TRBV11-3 and TRBJ2-2, is EAGVVQSPRYKIIEKKQPVAFWCNPISGHNTLYWYLQNLGQGPELLIRYENEEAVDDSQLPKDRFSAERLKGVDSTLKIQPAELGDSAVYLCASSSPGGMFGELFFGEGSRLTVL.

V is TRBV15 and J is TRBJ2-1; 7 bases fit TRBD2. This CDR3 is built from 17 residues. Germline V gene data show CDR1 as LNHNV and CDR2 as YYDKDF (reference sequence). V was clipped by 0 bases and J by 6 bases; unmatched bases: 11. The CDR3 protein is CATSRDRSSGAFNEQFF. In DNA form, the CDR3 reads TGTGCCACCAGCAGAGATCGTTCCAGCGGGGCTTTCAATGAGCAGTTCTTC.

This sequence joins TRBV5-8 and TRBJ1-1; 9 bases are shared with TRBD1. V gave up 5 bases and J gave up 0 bases; unmatched junction bases: 14. The CDR3 runs to 18 residues. CDR1 is SGHTS and CDR2 is YDEGEE in the germline V gene. DNA for the CDR3: TGTGCCAGCAGACTGCCTCCGGGACAGGGCCCTATGAACACTGAAGCTTTCTTT. It yields the protein CASRLPPGQGPMNTEAFF.

The chain couples TRBV27 to TRBJ2-5; a possible D gene is TRBD1 (5 bases). CDR3 size: 14 residues. Trimming removed 0 bases at V and 4 bases at J, with 9 bases between. In germline, CDR1 is MNHEY, CDR2 SMNVEV (reference sequence). This chain's CDR3 is CASSLSAGLETQYF. In nucleotides, the CDR3 is TGTGCCAGCAGTTTATCGGCAGGGTTAGAGACCCAGTACTTC.

This chain connects TRBV2 to TRBJ2-2, with TRBD2 identical over 8 bases. Germline loops: CDR1 SNHLY, CDR2 FYNNEI. Trimming removed 9 bases from V and 0 bases from J; junction bases left unmatched: 9. CDR3 size: 16 residues. The CDR3: CASSFAGGSNTGELFF. CDR3 DNA sequence: TGTGCCAGTAGCTTTGCGGGGGGCTCGAACACCGGGGAGCTGTTTTTT.

The chain uses TRBV25-1 and TRBJ2-7; perhaps TRBD2 as D (7 bases). Germline lookup yields CDR1 MGHDK and CDR2 SYGVNS. CDR3 length: 15 residues. V lost 5 bases and J lost 5, with 19 bases in between. Here the CDR3 reads CASSPRRGGHNEQYF. The CDR3 DNA reads as TGTGCCAGCAGTCCCAGAAGGGGGGGACATAACGAGCAGTACTTC.

This sequence joins TRBV5-1 and TRBJ1-6, with a tentative D call TRBD1 (5 bases). The CDR3 covers 16 residues. The germline V and J ends were trimmed by 0 bases and 7 bases, with 14 bases remaining between them. The V gene's germline CDR1 is SGHRS and CDR2 YFSETQ. The CDR3 is CASSLGQLIGNSPLHF. DNA of the CDR3: TGCGCCAGCAGCTTGGGACAGCTCATAGGGAATTCACCCCTCCACTTT.

V and J are TRBV11-2 and TRBJ2-5, with D possibly matching TRBD1 (5 bases). Germline V lookup: CDR1 SGHAT, CDR2 FQNNGV. CDR3 length: 14 residues. Trimming cost V 3 bases and J 0 bases, with 8 bases left between them. CDR3 DNA sequence: TGTGCCAGCAGCTTTTTAGGGGACCAAGAGACCCAGTACTTC. This codes for CASSFLGDQETQYF.

This chain joins TRBV29-1 and TRBJ2-5; the D gene is possibly TRBD2 (5 bases). With 6 bases removed from V and 0 bases from J, the gap between germline ends came to 11 bases. The CDR3 runs to 13 residues. In germline, CDR1 is SQVTM, CDR2 ANQGSEA. The CDR3 DNA reads as TGCAGCGTGAGGGATTCCCACCAAGAGACCCAGTACTTC. Translating it yields CSVRDSHQETQYF.

The chain employs TRBV6-5 and TRBJ2-7; 8 nucleotides agree with TRBD1. The CDR3 length is 14 residues. V trimming: 0 bases; J trimming: 5 bases; junction bases outside the gene matches: 3. The germline V gene has CDR1 MNHEY and CDR2 SVGAGI. For the CDR3, the DNA is TGTGCCAGCAGTTACTCGCAGGGGGCCAACGAGCAGTACTTC. Protein: CASSYSQGANEQYF.

The rearrangement uses TRBV5-1 and TRBJ2-1, with TRBD2 matching over 8 bases. After removal of 3 bases from V and 8 bases from J, the junction contained 7 bases not matched to a gene. In germline, CDR1 is SGHRS, CDR2 YFSETQ. The CDR3 totals 14 residues. For the CDR3, the DNA is TGCGCCAGCAGCTCTGCGGGAGGTGCGTATGAGCAGTTCTTC. It yields the protein CASSSAGGAYEQFF.

The rearrangement joins TRBV2 to TRBJ2-5, with 7 positions matching TRBD1. Germline V gene data show CDR1 as SNHLY and CDR2 as FYNNEI. Trimming removed 4 bases from V and 5 bases from J; junction bases left unmatched: 4. There are 13 residues in the CDR3. The CDR3 DNA reads as TGTGCCAGCAGTGCGACAGGGAAGGAGACCCAGTACTTC. Protein sequence: CASSATGKETQYF.